The rows below give T cell receptor beta chains drawn from one sample of a study of blood T cell repertoires in COVID-19. Generated by immunoSEQ multiplex PCR, the TCRdb table keeps only in-frame clones and is missing some. The sample yields about 200,000 clones, around 85% seen once. Sequencing was done on a sample of peripheral blood. Receptor source: a woman aged 70-85 years with acute or convalescent COVID-19. Each CDR3 is given with its conserved first and last residue. The D gene is left open where the match is weak. Clone size is shown for a subset of rows, as once, few, many or a class of expanded clone.

cdr3_length | d_call | clone_size | j_call | v_call | cdr3_nt | cdr3_aa
15 | - | - | TRBJ2-2 | TRBV11-3 | TGTGCCAGTAGCTTAATGCAGGGTAACACCGGGGAGCTGTTTTTT | CASSLMQGNTGELFF
15 | TRBD2 | - | TRBJ2-3 | TRBV12-5 | TGTGCTAGTGATCCCGGGACTAGCGGCACAGATACGCAGTATTTT | CASDPGTSGTDTQYF
16 | - | - | TRBJ1-2 | TRBV6-2/TRBV6-3 | TGTGCCAGCAGTTACTCGGGGCGGCCCCAAGGGAATGGCTACACCTTC | CASSYSGRPQGNGYTF
15 | TRBD2 | once | TRBJ2-7 | TRBV6-5 | TGTGCCAGCAGTTTGGGACTAGCGGGAACCTACGAGCAGTACTTC | CASSLGLAGTYEQYF
13 | TRBD2 | - | TRBJ2-5 | TRBV6-6 | TGTGCCAGCAGTTACGCGGGGGGGGAGACCCAGTACTTC | CASSYAGGETQYF
19 | TRBD2 | few | TRBJ2-5 | TRBV6-1 | TGTGCCAGCAGTGAGAGGCTGACTAGCGGGGGAATACCTGAAGAGACCCAGTACTTC | CASSERLTSGGIPEETQYF
13 | TRBD1 | - | TRBJ2-7 | TRBV5-1 | TGCGCCAGCACGAGACAGGGTATGAACGAGCAGTACTTC | CASTRQGMNEQYF
13 | - | few | TRBJ1-6 | TRBV24-1 | TGTGCCACCAGTGATTTAAGGGGTTCACCCCTCCACTTT | CATSDLRGSPLHF
14 | - | - | TRBJ2-2 | TRBV19 | TGTGCCAGTAATAAGGGGCAGAACACCGGGGAGCTGTTTTTT | CASNKGQNTGELFF
17 | TRBD1 | - | TRBJ1-6 | TRBV18 | TGTGCCAGCTCACCCACGGTGGACAGGACACATAATTCACCCCTCCACTTT | CASSPTVDRTHNSPLHF